This entry lists 3 T cell receptor beta chains sequenced from one sample in a study of control samples from healthy donors and cancer patients. This table comes from immunoSEQ multiplex PCR, and its TCRdb copy is limited to in-frame clones, with some not included. This sample carries 90,000 or so clones, about 88% of them seen once, and the ten largest clones take 1.3%. Specimen: blood. The receptors originated from a woman in her forties or fifties in good health.

The J gene is TRBJ2-1, the V gene TRBV24-1; 9 nucleotides line up with TRBD1. The V and J ends lost 3 bases and 8 bases, in that order; junction bases with no gene match: 7. Germline V gene lookup returns CDR1 KGHDR and CDR2 SFDVKD. This CDR3 spans 15 amino acids. CDR3 in amino acids: CATSDPGQGTDEQFF. As DNA, the CDR3 is TGTGCCACCAGTGATCCGGGACAGGGTACTGATGAGCAGTTCTTC.

The rearrangement uses TRBV6-4 and TRBJ1-6; the D gene is possibly TRBD1 (6 bases). The CDR3 covers 13 residues. Trimming cost V 3 bases and J 6 bases, with 6 bases left between them. The V gene's germline CDR1 is MRHNA and CDR2 SNTAGT. DNA for the CDR3: TGTGCCAGCAGTGAACAGGGTAATTCACCCCTCCACTTT. Translated: CASSEQGNSPLHF.

The chain recombines TRBV28 with TRBJ2-4; D tentatively fits TRBD1 or TRBD2 (5 bases each). CDR3 length: 14 residues. Between the trimmed V and J ends, which lost 3 bases and 8 bases, there was a span of 14 bases. From germline, CDR1 is MDHEN and CDR2 SYDVKM. The CDR3 sequence is CASSLGPTDDIQYF. Written as DNA, the CDR3 is TGTGCCAGCAGTTTGGGACCCACGGACGACATTCAGTACTTC.